This T cell receptor beta chain was sequenced for a study of blood T cell repertoires in COVID-19. Background on the study: From the United States, Italy and Spain came samples of acute and convalescent COVID-19. T cells, B-cell-depleted T cells, or PBMCs supplied cDNA or gDNA.

Germline CDR1 LNHDA, CDR2 SQIVND (reference sequence). This CDR3 spans 13 amino acids. The table lists this clone with a few counts. Data came from immunoSEQ multiplex PCR; TCRdb stores just in-frame clones and leaves some out. The sample yields 90,000 to 100,000 clones, roughly nine tenths seen once. This TCR came from a man over 45 with acute or convalescent COVID-19. The V gene is TRBV19, the J gene TRBJ1-3, with D unclear. Material for sequencing was peripheral blood. CDR3 in DNA: TGTTCCGTGCGGGCGAGCTCTGGAAACACCATATATTTT. As protein: CSVRASSGNTIYF.